One and the same sample provided the 18 T cell receptor beta chains below, sequenced in a study of shared clonotypes between healthy human individuals. Assay used: immunoSEQ multiplex PCR; TCRdb lists only in-frame clones, some missing. Found here are some 1 million clones, under 80% of them singletons; the top ten hold 1.2% to 1.5%. The sequencing input was memory CD4+ T cells sorted from blood. Stated subset: CD45RA-negative fraction. Receptors originate from a man between 18 and 29 years old in good health.

The J gene is TRBJ2-3, the V gene TRBV11-2, with no clear D. This CDR3 comprises 12 residues. Germline-derived CDR1 and CDR2 are SGHAT and FQNNGV. V lost 5 bases and J 4 bases, leaving 7 bases between the germline ends. The CDR3 loop reads CASSLSSDTQYF. The CDR3 DNA reads as TGTGCCAGCAGCCTTTCGTCAGATACGCAGTATTTT.

The chain couples TRBV28 to TRBJ1-1, with D possibly matching TRBD1 (5 bases). The V end was cut by 5 bases, the J end by 0 bases, with 13 bases between. CDR1 is MDHEN, CDR2 SYDVKM, per germline. The CDR3 is made up of 15 amino acids. CDR3 DNA sequence: TGTGCCAGCAGTCCCCCCCAGGGAATGAACACTGAAGCTTTCTTT. This gives the protein CASSPPQGMNTEAFF.

The chain recombines TRBV7-2 with TRBJ2-5; the D is unclear. Trimming pared 1 base from V and 5 bases from J, leaving 14 bases between. CDR1 and CDR2 from the germline V gene are SGHTA and FQGNSA. CDR3 length: 15 amino acids. CDR3 loop: CASSLVGLDGETQYF. CDR3 coding DNA: TGTGCCAGCAGCTTAGTAGGGCTAGATGGTGAGACCCAGTACTTC.

The chain joins TRBV11-2 to TRBJ2-1, with a weak D call TRBD2 (6 bases). CDR3 length: 14 amino acids. The V end lost 5 bases, the J end lost 9 bases, and 17 bases lay between the germline ends. Germline V gene lookup returns CDR1 SGHAT and CDR2 FQNNGV. CDR3 nucleotide sequence: TGTGCCAGCAGCCCACCCCCGACTAGTGTTGAGCAGTTCTTC. Residues: CASSPPPTSVEQFF. Based on the CDR3 plus reference TRBV11-2 and TRBJ2-1, the full variable domain is EAGVAQSPRYKIIEKRQSVAFWCNPISGHATLYWYQQILGQGPKLLIQFQNNGVVDDSQLPKDRFSAERLKGVDSTLKIQPAKLEDSAVYLCASSPPPTSVEQFFGPGTRLTVL.

Concerning this clone: Other nucleotide sequences from this sample produce the same CDR3. The chain joins TRBV18 to TRBJ2-3; no definite D call. This CDR3 is 12 amino acids long. Germline CDR1 is KGHSH and CDR2 is LQKENI. V lost 6 bases to trimming and J lost 3 bases, with 7 bases between them. This chain's CDR3 is CASSGGTDTQYF. As DNA, the CDR3 is TGTGCCAGCTCGGGTGGAACAGATACGCAGTATTTT.

A remark on this clone: Other DNA sequences in this specimen translate into the identical CDR3. The rearrangement uses TRBV19 and TRBJ2-2, with 13 bases aligning to TRBD2. The CDR3 sequence is 14 residues long. From germline, CDR1 is LNHDA and CDR2 SQIVND (reference sequence). V was pared by 7 bases and J by 5 bases, with 1 base of the junction left unmatched. The DNA of the CDR3 is TGTGCCAGTACGGGACTAGCGGGGACCGGGGAGCTGTTTTTT. Translated, it gives CASTGLAGTGELFF. Full variable domain (missing parts from reference TRBV19 and TRBJ2-2): DGGITQSPKYLFRKEGQNVTLSCEQNLNHDAMYWYRQDPGQGLRLIYYSQIVNDFQKGDIAEGYSVSREKKESFPLTVTSAQKNPTAFYLCASTGLAGTGELFFGEGSRLTVL.

This chain joins TRBV5-6 and TRBJ1-2; D is possibly TRBD1 (5 bases). This CDR3 contains 16 residues. From germline, CDR1 is SGHDT and CDR2 YYEEEE. The germline V and J ends were trimmed by 1 base and 10 bases, with 23 bases remaining between them. The CDR3 DNA is TGTGCCAGCAGCTTGATCATAGGCAGGGACGATTCGGACTACACCTTC. As protein: CASSLIIGRDDSDYTF.

Only one count was recorded for this clone. The chain uses TRBV19 and TRBJ1-1, with D possibly matching TRBD1 (6 bases). V lost 7 bases and J 1 base, leaving 13 bases between the germline ends. Germline V CDR1 and CDR2: LNHDA, SQIVND (reference sequence). The CDR3 spans 14 residues. CDR3 residues: CASMQGGGNTEAFF. CDR3 nucleotides: TGTGCCAGTATGCAGGGAGGGGGGAACACTGAAGCTTTCTTT.

This sequence joins TRBV6-1 and TRBJ2-7; a possible D gene is TRBD1 (6 bases). The germline CDR1 and CDR2 sequences are MNHNS and SASEGT. This CDR3 contains 13 residues. CDR3 sequence reads: CAINREPLDEQYF. In nucleotides, the CDR3 is TGTGCTATTAACAGGGAGCCCCTTGACGAGCAGTACTTC.

Only a few counts were recorded for this clone. This chain links TRBV7-9 with TRBJ2-1; weak D call: TRBD2 (5 bases). The V end lost 5 bases, the J end lost 0 bases, and 20 bases lay between the germline ends. The CDR3 spans 18 residues. CDR1 SEHNR and CDR2 FQNEAQ come from the germline V gene (reference sequence). CDR3: CASSPPLGLASSYNEQFF. DNA of the CDR3: TGTGCCAGCAGCCCACCGCTAGGACTTGCCAGCTCCTACAATGAGCAGTTCTTC.

This clone was recorded a few times. The genes are TRBV9 and TRBJ1-1; maybe TRBD1 (5 bases). With 4 bases removed from V and 5 bases from J, the gap between germline ends came to 15 bases. The CDR3 is 14 residues long. Germline V gene lookup returns CDR1 SGDLS and CDR2 YYNGEE. CDR3 sequence (DNA): TGTGCCAGCAGCCCCCGCAGGGAGGTTACTGAAGCTTTCTTT. The encoded protein is CASSPRREVTEAFF.

This clone was seen more than once but under ten times. The DNA of the CDR3 is TGTGCCAGCAGTTTGGCGGGCACGGGGGTTTTAGCCCTCCACTTT. Translated: CASSLAGTGVLALHF. The chain has TRBV6-5 and TRBJ1-6; possible D gene TRBD1, 5 bases. With 4 bases removed from V and 14 bases from J, the gap between germline ends came to 21 bases. The CDR3 runs to 15 residues. From germline, CDR1 is MNHEY and CDR2 SVGAGI.

The chain uses TRBV27 and TRBJ2-1; D remains ambiguous. The germline V gene has CDR1 MNHEY and CDR2 SMNVEV (reference sequence). The length of the CDR3 is 15 residues. V shed 3 bases and J shed 3 bases, with 12 bases lying between them. The CDR3 nucleotides are TGTGCCAGCAGTTTTTTCGTCGGCAGCTACAATGAGCAGTTCTTC. Protein product: CASSFFVGSYNEQFF.

V and J are TRBV6-1 and TRBJ1-4; 10 nucleotides match TRBD1. The CDR3 length is 15 residues. The V gene end was trimmed by 4 bases and the J gene end by 3 bases; junction bases not matched to a gene: 2. Germline CDR1 is MNHNS and CDR2 is SASEGT. CDR3 amino acids: CASSGQGAPNEKLFF. DNA for the CDR3: TGTGCCAGCAGTGGACAGGGGGCGCCTAATGAAAAACTGTTTTTT.

The rearrangement links TRBV5-6 to TRBJ1-5; D unresolved. The germline V gene encodes CDR1 SGHDT and CDR2 YYEEEE. Trimming cost V 1 base and J 3 bases, with 8 bases left between them. The length of the CDR3 is 14 residues. The CDR3 sequence: CASSLSRNNQPQHF. The DNA for the CDR3 is TGTGCCAGCAGCTTGTCCCGAAACAATCAGCCCCAGCATTTT.

The chain is built from TRBV27 and TRBJ1-1; D is perhaps TRBD1 (6 bases). The CDR3 is 13 amino acids. Trimming shortened V by 3 bases and J by 5 bases, and 10 bases separated the two germline ends. Germline loops: CDR1 MNHEY, CDR2 SMNVEV (reference sequence). The CDR3 sequence: CASSFPGTTEAFF. The CDR3 DNA is TGTGCCAGCAGTTTCCCCGGGACAACTGAAGCTTTCTTT.

The chain carries TRBV6-5 and TRBJ1-3; D is undetermined. Germline V gene lookup returns CDR1 MNHEY and CDR2 SVGAGI. The CDR3 consists of 15 residues. With 6 bases removed from V and 2 bases from J, the gap between germline ends came to 14 bases. CDR3 in amino acids: CASSLDPATGNTIYF. The CDR3 DNA reads TGTGCCAGCAGCCTCGACCCGGCCACTGGAAACACCATATATTTT.

There are a few counts of this clone. The V and J genes are TRBV11-2 and TRBJ1-1; D is perhaps TRBD1 (6 bases). CDR1 and CDR2 from the germline V gene are SGHAT and FQNNGV. The CDR3 runs to 15 residues. V dropped 1 base and J dropped 3 bases, with 12 bases sitting between them. CDR3 in amino acids: CASSLGGGRDTEAFF. The CDR3, as DNA: TGTGCCAGCAGCTTAGGTGGGGGGCGGGACACTGAAGCTTTCTTT.